The clone carrying this T cell receptor beta chain was found a few times. This record belongs to a study of cytomegalovirus exposure and HLA in healthy donors. The PCR ran on 60 Vbeta and 13 Jbeta primers. Only in-frame clones appear in the TCRdb table, and some are missing; sequencing was by immunoSEQ multiplex PCR. The sample holds approximately 170,000 clones; 68% are singletons and the top ten take approximately 1.5%. Germline CDR1 SGHVS, CDR2 FNYEAQ. Trimming at V came to 5 bases and at J to 3 bases, leaving 7 bases not matched to a gene. The CDR3 covers 16 residues. The TCR originated in a man aged 50 or older in good health and CMV-seronegative. V usage is TRBV7-6 and J usage is TRBJ1-3, with 10 bases fitting TRBD1. Sample: PBMCs. The CDR3 DNA reads as TGTGCCAGCAGCCCGCGACAGGGGGCCCATGGAAACACCATATATTTT. Amino acids: CASSPRQGAHGNTIYF.